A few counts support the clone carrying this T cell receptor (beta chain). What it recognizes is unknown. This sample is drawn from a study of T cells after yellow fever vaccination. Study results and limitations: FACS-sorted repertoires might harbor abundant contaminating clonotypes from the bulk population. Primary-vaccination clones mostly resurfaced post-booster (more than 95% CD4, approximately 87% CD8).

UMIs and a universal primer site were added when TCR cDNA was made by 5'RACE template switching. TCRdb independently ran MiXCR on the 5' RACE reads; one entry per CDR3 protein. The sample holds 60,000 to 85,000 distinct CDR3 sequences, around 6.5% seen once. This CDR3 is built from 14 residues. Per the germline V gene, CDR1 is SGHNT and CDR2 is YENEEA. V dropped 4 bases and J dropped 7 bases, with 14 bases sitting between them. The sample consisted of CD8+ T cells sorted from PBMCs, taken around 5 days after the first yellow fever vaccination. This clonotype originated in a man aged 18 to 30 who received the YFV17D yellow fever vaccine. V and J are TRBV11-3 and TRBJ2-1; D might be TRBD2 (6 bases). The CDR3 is CASSSPGLLNEQFF. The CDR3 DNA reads TGTGCCAGCAGCTCCCCAGGACTATTGAATGAGCAGTTCTTC. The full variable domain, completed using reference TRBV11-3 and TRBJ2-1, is EAGVVQSPRYKIIEKKQPVAFWCNPISGHNTLYWYLQNLGQGPELLIRYENEEAVDDSQLPKDRFSAERLKGVDSTLKIQPAELGDSAVYLCASSSPGLLNEQFFGPGTRLTVL.